This entry describes one TCR beta chain. The antigen is undetermined. The sample comes from a study of T cell responses to AZD1222 COVID-19 vaccine. TCRdb keeps only in-frame clones here, not all; method: immunoSEQ multiplex PCR. In the table there are about 150,000 clones, around 85% of which are singletons. Points from the study as a whole: There were mostly white British donors and more females than males, and clonal diversity was possibly underestimated. Regions 160-218 and 743-854 held dominance among vaccine-associated CD4 TCRs, which spanned spike. Repertoire sampling was restricted to post-peak T cell response timepoints.

The germline gives CDR1 SGHTA, CDR2 FQGNSA. CDR3 length equals 14 residues. Trimming took 5 bases from V and 2 from J, leaving 12 bases between them. The rearrangement joins TRBV7-2 to TRBJ1-2, with unresolved D. This clonotype originated in an adult who received the MenACWY meningococcal vaccine as a control. The source was peripheral blood, collected 28 days after the second dose of the MenACWY control vaccine. The CDR3 protein is CASSPRDPNYGYTF. As DNA, the CDR3 is TGTGCCAGCAGCCCCCGGGATCCGAACTATGGCTACACCTTC.